The rows below give T cell receptor beta chains drawn from one sample of a study of T-cell memory formation after mild COVID-19. TCRdb re-derived calls from the 5' RACE reads in MiXCR, one entry per CDR3 protein. The data contain roughly 300,000 distinct CDR3 sequences, roughly 16% of them singletons. The material sequenced was PBMCs or a T cell subset sorted from them (not recorded which). These receptors were obtained from a man aged 18 to 35 who had mild COVID-19 (a few samples of this study predate the infection). Cell type and time point are not known. CDR3s include the opening cysteine and the closing phenylalanine or tryptophan. Fields, in order: clone size, J gene, D gene, V gene, CDR3 DNA, CDR3 protein. D genes are given only for firm matches. Not every row has a clone size; where given, it reads once, few, many or a size class.

size: .; J: TRBJ2-5; D: .; V: TRBV6-6; DNA: TGTGCCAGCATTCGGACATCGCAAGAGACCCAGTACTTC; CDR3: CASIRTSQETQYF
size: .; J: TRBJ1-2; D: TRBD1; V: TRBV9; DNA: TGTGCCAGCAGCGTCCAAGCAGGGGGCTATGGCTACACCTTC; CDR3: CASSVQAGGYGYTF
size: .; J: TRBJ2-5; D: .; V: TRBV9; DNA: TGTGCCAGCAGCACTAGAAATCAAGAGACCCAGTACTTC; CDR3: CASSTRNQETQYF
size: few; J: TRBJ1-5; D: .; V: TRBV12-3/TRBV12-4; DNA: TGTGCCAGCAGTTTAGGGGCAGGCGATCAGCCCCAGCATTTT; CDR3: CASSLGAGDQPQHF
size: few; J: TRBJ2-7; D: .; V: TRBV14; DNA: TGTGCCAGCAGCCAAGGAACAGGGTATCACGAGCAGTACTTC; CDR3: CASSQGTGYHEQYF
size: .; J: TRBJ2-3; D: TRBD2; V: TRBV29-1; DNA: TGCAGCGTTGTGGAGCGGGGGCGCACAGATACGCAGTATTTT; CDR3: CSVVERGRTDTQYF
size: few; J: TRBJ2-1; D: .; V: TRBV4-3; DNA: TGCGCCAGCAGCCAAGATGAAGGGACGGCATACAATGAGCAGTTCTTC; CDR3: CASSQDEGTAYNEQFF
size: .; J: TRBJ2-3; D: TRBD2; V: TRBV12-3/TRBV12-4; DNA: TGTGCCAGCAGACCGCGGGGGGCAAGCACAGATACGCAGTATTTT; CDR3: CASRPRGASTDTQYF
size: .; J: TRBJ1-2; D: .; V: TRBV27; DNA: TGTGCCAGCAGAACAGGGCTCGGGGGCTACACCTTC; CDR3: CASRTGLGGYTF
size: .; J: TRBJ2-1; D: .; V: TRBV21-1; DNA: TGTGCCAGCATTGTGTCGCGGACCGGGATAGAGAATGAGCAGTTCTTC; CDR3: CASIVSRTGIENEQFF
size: .; J: TRBJ2-2; D: .; V: TRBV5-1; DNA: TGCGCCAGCAGCGCGGCAAACACCGGGGAGCTGTTTTTT; CDR3: CASSAANTGELFF
size: few; J: TRBJ1-1; D: .; V: TRBV12-3/TRBV12-4; DNA: TGTGCCAGCAGTGAGGACAGTGAAGCTTTCTTT; CDR3: CASSEDSEAFF
size: few; J: TRBJ2-4; D: TRBD2; V: TRBV5-1; DNA: TGCGCCAGCCGCGAGGGACTAGCGGGGGGAAGGGGCAAAAACATTCAGTACTTC; CDR3: CASREGLAGGRGKNIQYF
size: few; J: TRBJ2-5; D: .; V: TRBV7-9; DNA: TGTGCCAGCAGCTTAGGTACAGTCCAGTGGGGCACCCAAGAGACCCAGTACTTC; CDR3: CASSLGTVQWGTQETQYF
size: .; J: TRBJ2-6; D: .; V: TRBV29-1; DNA: TGCAGCGTTGAAGATACGGACGGGGCCAACGTCCTGACTTTC; CDR3: CSVEDTDGANVLTF
size: few; J: TRBJ2-7; D: .; V: TRBV4-1; DNA: TGCGCCAGCAGCCCTTCCCTCGGGGACGGAACATACGAGCAGTACTTC; CDR3: CASSPSLGDGTYEQYF
size: .; J: TRBJ2-7; D: TRBD1; V: TRBV7-7; DNA: TGTGCCAGCAGCTCCGGGACAGGTACAACCTACGAGCAGTACTTC; CDR3: CASSSGTGTTYEQYF
size: few; J: TRBJ2-3; D: TRBD2; V: TRBV2; DNA: TGTGCCAGCAGAGTCGGGGGGGGACAAGATACGCAGTATTTT; CDR3: CASRVGGGQDTQYF
size: few; J: TRBJ2-3; D: .; V: TRBV18; DNA: TGTGCCAGCTCACCACTTCGGGCTAGCCCCGTGCTAGATACGCAGTATTTT; CDR3: CASSPLRASPVLDTQYF
size: .; J: TRBJ2-3; D: .; V: TRBV6-6; DNA: TGTGCCAGCAGTTACCCGTCCCCGGGGGATACGCAGTATTTT; CDR3: CASSYPSPGDTQYF
size: few; J: TRBJ1-5; D: .; V: TRBV6-2/TRBV6-3; DNA: TGTGCCAGCAGCACCTGGTGGGCTGTCAATAGCAATCAGCCCCAGCATTTT; CDR3: CASSTWWAVNSNQPQHF
size: .; J: TRBJ2-2; D: .; V: TRBV7-9; DNA: TGTGCCAGCAGCCCCCCCAGCAGCACCGGGGAGCTGTTTTTT; CDR3: CASSPPSSTGELFF
size: few; J: TRBJ1-2; D: .; V: TRBV29-1; DNA: TGCAGCGTTTATCAGGGCTACGGTAACTATGGCTACACCTTC; CDR3: CSVYQGYGNYGYTF
size: .; J: TRBJ1-1; D: .; V: TRBV6-4; DNA: TGTGCCAGCAGTTCAGCTATGAACACTGAAGCTTTCTTT; CDR3: CASSSAMNTEAFF
size: .; J: TRBJ2-4; D: .; V: TRBV29-1; DNA: TGCAGCGTGGTTAAGGGTACAGGGCTCCGGGACATTCAGTACTTC; CDR3: CSVVKGTGLRDIQYF
size: few; J: TRBJ2-7; D: .; V: TRBV12-3/TRBV12-4; DNA: TGTGCCAGCAGTTCGGGGCCACACACGTACGAGCAGTACTTC; CDR3: CASSSGPHTYEQYF